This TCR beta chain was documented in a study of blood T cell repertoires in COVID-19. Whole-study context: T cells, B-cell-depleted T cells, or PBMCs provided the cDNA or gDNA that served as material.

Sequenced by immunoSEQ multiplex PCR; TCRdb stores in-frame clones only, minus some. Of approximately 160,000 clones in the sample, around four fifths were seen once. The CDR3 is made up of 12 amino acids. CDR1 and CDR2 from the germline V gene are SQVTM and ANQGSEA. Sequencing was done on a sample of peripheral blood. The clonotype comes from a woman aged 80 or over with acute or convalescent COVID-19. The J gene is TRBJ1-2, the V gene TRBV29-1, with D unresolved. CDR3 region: CTPPGGDYGYTF. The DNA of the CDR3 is TGCACCCCTCCGGGAGGAGACTATGGCTACACCTTC.